This TCR beta chain is from a study of T-cell reconstitution after alpha-beta-depleted transplantation in children. For TCRbeta, the library was prepared with unique molecular identifiers. From the PCR reads, TCRdb called clonotypes with MiXCR, one entry per CDR3 protein. Here the sample spans 3,000 to 3,500 distinct CDR3 sequences, roughly 27% being singletons. Losses at the gene ends were 7 bases for V and 5 bases for J; bases not matched to a gene: 15. Germline V gene data show CDR1 as DFQATT and CDR2 as SNEGSKA (reference sequence). The length of the CDR3 is 17 residues. This clonotype was counted at least ten times.

The source was PBMCs, mostly from graft donor cells, collected 60 days after TCRalphabeta/CD19-depleted stem cell transplant. The receptor's source is a male patient aged 2 to 10 who had a stem cell transplant for acute myeloid leukemia, so the T cells may come from the graft donor. This chain links TRBV20-1 with TRBJ2-3, with 13 bases aligning to TRBD2. CDR3 bases: TGCAGTGTCAGGGCAGGGGGGACTAGCGGGAATTTAGATACGCAGTATTTT. It encodes CSVRAGGTSGNLDTQYF.